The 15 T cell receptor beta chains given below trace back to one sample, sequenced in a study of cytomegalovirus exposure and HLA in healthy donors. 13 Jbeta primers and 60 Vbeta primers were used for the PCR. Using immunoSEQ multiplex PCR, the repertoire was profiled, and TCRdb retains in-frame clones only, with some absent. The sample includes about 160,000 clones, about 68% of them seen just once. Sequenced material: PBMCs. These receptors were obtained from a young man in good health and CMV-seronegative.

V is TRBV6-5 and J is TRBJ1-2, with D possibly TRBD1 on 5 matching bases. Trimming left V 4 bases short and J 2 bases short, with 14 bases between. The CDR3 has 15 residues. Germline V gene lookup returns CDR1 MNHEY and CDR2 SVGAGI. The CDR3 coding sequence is TGTGCCAGCAGTTGGTCGGGACTTGAAAACTATGGCTACACCTTC. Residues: CASSWSGLENYGYTF.

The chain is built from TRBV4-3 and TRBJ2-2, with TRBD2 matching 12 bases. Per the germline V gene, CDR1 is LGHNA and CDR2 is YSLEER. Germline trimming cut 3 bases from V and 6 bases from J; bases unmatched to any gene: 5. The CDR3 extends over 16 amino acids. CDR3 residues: CASSHRLAGEAGELFF. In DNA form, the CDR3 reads TGCGCCAGCAGCCACCGACTAGCGGGAGAGGCCGGGGAGCTGTTTTTT.

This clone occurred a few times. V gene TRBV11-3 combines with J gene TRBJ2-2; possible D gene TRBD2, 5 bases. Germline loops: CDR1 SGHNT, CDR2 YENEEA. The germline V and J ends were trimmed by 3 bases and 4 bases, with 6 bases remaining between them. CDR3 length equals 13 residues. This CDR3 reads CASSFAGTGELFF. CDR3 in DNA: TGTGCCAGCAGCTTTGCGGGCACCGGGGAGCTGTTTTTT.

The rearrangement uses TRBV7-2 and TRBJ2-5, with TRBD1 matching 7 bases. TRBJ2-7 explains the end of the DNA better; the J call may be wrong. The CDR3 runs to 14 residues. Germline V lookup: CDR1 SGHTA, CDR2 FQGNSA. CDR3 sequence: CASSPNRGWAEQYF. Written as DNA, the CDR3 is TGTGCCAGCAGCCCCAACAGGGGTTGGGCCGAGCAGTACTTC.

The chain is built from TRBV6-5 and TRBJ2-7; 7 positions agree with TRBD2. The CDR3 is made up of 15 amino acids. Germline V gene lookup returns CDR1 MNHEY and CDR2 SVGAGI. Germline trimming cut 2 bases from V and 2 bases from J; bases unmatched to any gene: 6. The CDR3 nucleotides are TGTGCCAGCAGTTACAGTCCGGGGGGAACCTACGAGCAGTACTTC. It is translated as CASSYSPGGTYEQYF.

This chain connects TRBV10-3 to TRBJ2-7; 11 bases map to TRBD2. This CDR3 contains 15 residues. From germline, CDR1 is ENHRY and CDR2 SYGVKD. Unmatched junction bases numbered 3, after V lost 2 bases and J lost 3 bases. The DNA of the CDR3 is TGTGCCATCAGTGAGAAAACTAGCGGGAGCTACGAGCAGTACTTC. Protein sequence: CAISEKTSGSYEQYF.

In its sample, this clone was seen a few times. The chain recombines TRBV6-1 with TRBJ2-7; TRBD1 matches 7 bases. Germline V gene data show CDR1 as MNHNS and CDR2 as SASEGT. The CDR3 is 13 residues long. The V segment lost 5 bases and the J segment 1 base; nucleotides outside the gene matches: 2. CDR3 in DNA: TGTGCCAGCAGTCACAGGGGTTCCTACGAGCAGTACTTC. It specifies CASSHRGSYEQYF.

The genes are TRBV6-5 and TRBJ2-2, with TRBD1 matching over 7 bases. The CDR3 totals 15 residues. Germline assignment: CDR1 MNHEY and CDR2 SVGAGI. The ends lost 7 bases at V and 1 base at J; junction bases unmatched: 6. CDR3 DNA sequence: TGTGCCAGCACCTCGGGACAGTGGAACACCGGGGAGCTGTTTTTT. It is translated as CASTSGQWNTGELFF.

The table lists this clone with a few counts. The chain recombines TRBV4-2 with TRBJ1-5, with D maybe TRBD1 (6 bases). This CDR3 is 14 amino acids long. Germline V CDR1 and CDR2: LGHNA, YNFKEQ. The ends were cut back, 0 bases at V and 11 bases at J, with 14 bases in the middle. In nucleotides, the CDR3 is TGTGCCAGCAGCCAAGAGGGGGCTCCGGAGGCCCAGCATTTT. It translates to CASSQEGAPEAQHF.

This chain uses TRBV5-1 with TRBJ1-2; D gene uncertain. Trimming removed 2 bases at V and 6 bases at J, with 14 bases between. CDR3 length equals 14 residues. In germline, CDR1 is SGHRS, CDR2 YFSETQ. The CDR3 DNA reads TGCGCCAGCAGCTTAGAACCGACTTCCGATGGCTACACCTTC. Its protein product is CASSLEPTSDGYTF.

CDR3 DNA: TGTGCCAGCAGCTCAGACAGGGGGCGGACGGAGACCCAGTACTTC. Translating it yields CASSSDRGRTETQYF. This chain joins TRBV7-2 and TRBJ2-5; 10 bases agree with TRBD1. Germline-derived CDR1 and CDR2 are SGHTA and FQGNSA. CDR3 size: 15 residues. After removal of 4 bases from V and 5 bases from J, the junction contained 7 bases not matched to a gene.

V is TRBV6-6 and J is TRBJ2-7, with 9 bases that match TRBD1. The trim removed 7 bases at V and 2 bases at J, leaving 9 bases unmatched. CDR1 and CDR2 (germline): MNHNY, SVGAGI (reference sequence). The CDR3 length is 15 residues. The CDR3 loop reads CASNSGQGLPYEQYF. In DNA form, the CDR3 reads TGTGCCAGCAATTCCGGACAGGGGCTTCCCTACGAGCAGTACTTC.

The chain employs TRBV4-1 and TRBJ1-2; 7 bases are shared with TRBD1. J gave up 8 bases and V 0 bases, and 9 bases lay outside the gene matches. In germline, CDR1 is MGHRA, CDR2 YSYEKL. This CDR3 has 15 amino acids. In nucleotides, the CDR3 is TGCGCCAGCAGCCAAGAGCAGCAGGGGGTATGGGGCTACACCTTC. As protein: CASSQEQQGVWGYTF.

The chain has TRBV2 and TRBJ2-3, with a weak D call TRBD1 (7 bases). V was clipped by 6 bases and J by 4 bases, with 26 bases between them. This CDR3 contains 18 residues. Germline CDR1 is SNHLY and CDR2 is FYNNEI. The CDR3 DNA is TGTGCCAGCAGGATGGGGGCAGGGGGGAGGTTCGGGGCAGATACGCAGTATTTT. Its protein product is CASRMGAGGRFGADTQYF.

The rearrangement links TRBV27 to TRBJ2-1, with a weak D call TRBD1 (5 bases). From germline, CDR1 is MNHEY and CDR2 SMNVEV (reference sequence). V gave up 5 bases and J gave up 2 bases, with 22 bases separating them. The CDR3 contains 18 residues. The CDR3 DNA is TGTGCCAGCAGTAGATGGTTCGGCAGGGTTACCGCCTACAATGAGCAGTTCTTC. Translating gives CASSRWFGRVTAYNEQFF.